This entry lists 29 T cell receptor beta chains sequenced from one sample in a study of blood T cell repertoires in COVID-19. The data were produced by immunoSEQ multiplex PCR, yet TCRdb's version contains in-frame clones alone and is incomplete. The profile shows 140,000 to 150,000 clones, more than 75% of them singletons. The sequencing input was PBMCs or T cells enriched from blood (not recorded which). These receptors originate from a man between 60 and 75 years old who had recovered from COVID-19.

The rearrangement links TRBV6-5 to TRBJ1-6, with D unclear. Germline V gene data show CDR1 as MNHEY and CDR2 as SVGAGI. Trimming cost V 7 bases and J 4 bases, with 11 bases left between them. The CDR3 has 14 residues. CDR3 bases: TGTGCCAGCACAGTCCGGGTTTATAATTCACCCCTCCACTTT. Translating gives CASTVRVYNSPLHF.

The chain combines TRBV7-3 with TRBJ1-1, with 8 bases matching TRBD1. In germline, CDR1 is SGHTA, CDR2 FQGTGA. The CDR3 covers 18 residues. The junction had 13 bases not matched to a gene; V was cut back by 4 bases and J by 0 bases. Here the CDR3 DNA reads TGTGCCAGCAGCTATCGCCCGGGACAGGCACTCATGAACACTGAAGCTTTCTTT. Its translation: CASSYRPGQALMNTEAFF.

The CDR3 sequence: CASSQPGQYNSPLHF. In nucleotides, the CDR3 is TGCGCCAGCAGCCAACCGGGACAATATAATTCACCCCTCCACTTT. The chain links TRBV4-1 to TRBJ1-6, with D perhaps TRBD1 (6 bases). Trimming took 2 bases from V and 4 from J, leaving 9 bases between them. The CDR3 contains 15 residues. Germline V lookup: CDR1 MGHRA, CDR2 YSYEKL.

The V and J genes are TRBV18 and TRBJ2-7, with 8 bases fitting TRBD1. V trimming: 3 bases; J trimming: 6 bases; junction bases outside the gene matches: 10. The CDR3 covers 15 residues. CDR1 and CDR2 from the germline V gene are KGHSH and LQKENI. CDR3 bases: TGTGCCAGCTCACCGGGGCAGGGGGCACGTAGCGAGCAGTACTTC. It encodes CASSPGQGARSEQYF.

This rearrangement joins TRBV28 to TRBJ1-2; D uncertain. Germline loops: CDR1 MDHEN, CDR2 SYDVKM. This CDR3 spans 13 amino acids. V gave up 7 bases and J gave up 6 bases, with 15 bases separating them. The CDR3 loop reads CASIGRGRDGYTF. CDR3 sequence (DNA): TGTGCCAGCATCGGCCGGGGAAGGGATGGCTACACCTTC.

V usage is TRBV27 and J usage is TRBJ2-7; D may be TRBD2 (5 bases). Between the trimmed V and J ends, which lost 3 bases and 2 bases, there was a span of 8 bases. This CDR3 region has 13 residues. Germline values: CDR1 MNHEY, CDR2 SMNVEV (reference sequence). Here the CDR3 reads CASSFSATYEQYF. The CDR3 DNA follows: TGTGCCAGCAGTTTTAGCGCTACCTACGAGCAGTACTTC.

This clone turned up a few times. The chain joins TRBV2 to TRBJ1-5, with a possible D match to TRBD1 (5 bases). V lost 6 bases, J lost 7 bases, and 16 bases lay in between. Germline CDR1 reads SNHLY; CDR2 reads FYNNEI. CDR3 size: 14 residues. CDR3 residues: CASSERVQGQPQHF. As DNA, the CDR3 is TGTGCCAGCAGCGAAAGGGTTCAGGGCCAGCCCCAGCATTTT.

The V and J genes are TRBV7-6 and TRBJ2-7; 8 bases match TRBD2. V lost 5 bases, J lost 4 bases, and 10 bases stayed unmatched. This CDR3 is built from 15 residues. CDR1 and CDR2 from the germline V gene are SGHVS and FNYEAQ. The CDR3 DNA reads TGTGCCAGCAGCCTCTTCAGCGGGAGCGTTTACGAGCAGTACTTC. It encodes CASSLFSGSVYEQYF.

The V and J genes are TRBV6-5 and TRBJ1-2; D remains ambiguous. The germline CDR1 and CDR2 sequences are MNHEY and SVGAGI. CDR3 size: 12 residues. Trimming took off 7 bases at V and 5 bases at J, with 11 bases between the two ends. CDR3 sequence: CASTATAYGYTF. CDR3 DNA sequence: TGTGCCAGCACCGCAACAGCTTATGGCTACACCTTC.

The gene calls are TRBV19 and TRBJ2-5; 9 bases agree with TRBD1. There are 13 residues in the CDR3. Germline CDR1 and CDR2: LNHDA and SQIVND (reference sequence). Losses at the gene ends were 2 bases for V and 10 bases for J; bases not matched to a gene: 5. The CDR3 loop reads CASSILDRGVQYF. The CDR3, as DNA: TGTGCCAGTAGTATATTGGACAGGGGAGTCCAGTACTTC.

The chain links TRBV10-3 to TRBJ2-4; TRBD1 aligns across 7 bases. With 10 bases clipped from V and 5 bases from J, the junction kept 5 bases outside the gene matches. Germline values: CDR1 ENHRY, CDR2 SYGVKD. There are 12 residues in the CDR3. The CDR3 region is CATSGTENIQYF. The CDR3 nucleotides read TGTGCCACTTCAGGGACAGAAAACATTCAGTACTTC.

The rearrangement joins TRBV5-4 to TRBJ2-5, with 12 bases identical to TRBD2. V lost 4 bases, J lost 4 bases, and 5 bases stayed unmatched. Germline-derived CDR1 and CDR2 are SGHNT and YYREEE (reference sequence). CDR3 size: 15 residues. The CDR3 here is CASSRLAGEGETQYF. The CDR3 region has the DNA TGTGCCAGCAGCCGACTAGCGGGAGAAGGAGAGACCCAGTACTTC.

This chain links TRBV5-1 with TRBJ1-3; D perhaps matches TRBD1 (5 bases). This CDR3 has 13 amino acids. Germline V gives CDR1 SGHRS, CDR2 YFSETQ. V was shortened by 2 bases and J by 4 bases, with 7 bases between the two germline ends. CDR3 residues: CASSFDRGNTIYF. CDR3 coding DNA: TGCGCCAGCAGCTTTGACAGAGGAAACACCATATATTTT.

CDR3 sequence (DNA): TGTGCCACCAGCACTAGCCCGACAGGAGCCATGACTGGCTACACCTTC. Translated, it gives CATSTSPTGAMTGYTF. The gene calls are TRBV15 and TRBJ1-2; TRBD1 might be the D (6 bases). This CDR3 spans 16 amino acids. In germline, CDR1 is LNHNV, CDR2 YYDKDF (reference sequence). Trimming pared 4 bases from V and 7 bases from J, leaving 22 bases between.

The chain uses TRBV7-6 and TRBJ2-1, with unresolved D. V lost 0 bases, J lost 0 bases, and 6 bases lay in between. Germline V gene lookup returns CDR1 SGHVS and CDR2 FNYEAQ. The length of the CDR3 is 15 residues. The CDR3, as DNA: TGTGCCAGCAGCTTAGCCCTGAGCTCCTACAATGAGCAGTTCTTC. This gives the protein CASSLALSSYNEQFF.

The V gene is TRBV24-1, the J gene TRBJ2-2; unclear D gene. The ends were cut back, 3 bases at V and 7 bases at J, with 11 bases in the middle. The germline V gene encodes CDR1 KGHDR and CDR2 SFDVKD. This CDR3 region has 14 residues. CDR3 residues: CATSDDRVYGELFF. CDR3 nucleotides: TGTGCCACCAGTGATGATAGAGTTTACGGGGAGCTGTTTTTT.

This clone showed up just a few times. This chain joins TRBV7-8 and TRBJ1-6, with 9 bases identical to TRBD1. The length of the CDR3 is 15 residues. The V segment lost 3 bases and the J segment 8 bases; nucleotides outside the gene matches: 5. The germline gives CDR1 SGHVS, CDR2 FQNEAQ. The CDR3 DNA is TGTGCCAGCAGCTTTTCGACAGGGGGGGATTCACCCCTCCACTTT. Translating gives CASSFSTGGDSPLHF.

The CDR3 nucleotides read TGTGCCAGCAGTTCGACAGGGCCATATGGCTACACCTTC. This sequence encodes CASSSTGPYGYTF. This sequence joins TRBV28 and TRBJ1-2; 7 bases are a match to TRBD1. V gave up 4 bases and J gave up 5 bases; unmatched junction bases: 4. This CDR3 contains 13 residues. Per the germline V gene, CDR1 is MDHEN and CDR2 is SYDVKM.

This chain links TRBV30 with TRBJ1-2; D is possibly TRBD1 (5 bases). Trimming took off 4 bases at V and 8 bases at J, with 17 bases between the two ends. CDR3 size: 13 residues. Germline V gives CDR1 GTSNPN, CDR2 SVGIG (reference sequence). The CDR3 is CAWTLKGAWGYTF. As DNA, the CDR3 is TGTGCCTGGACGTTGAAAGGGGCATGGGGCTACACCTTC.

CDR3 region: CASSRAGGANEKLFF. The CDR3 region has the DNA TGTGCCAGCAGCCGGGCGGGGGGGGCTAATGAAAAACTGTTTTTT. V is TRBV5-4 and J is TRBJ1-4; possibly TRBD1 for D (5 bases). Germline V gene sequence: CDR1 SGHNT, CDR2 YYREEE (reference sequence). Trimming stripped 4 bases from V and 3 bases from J, with 13 bases between. This CDR3 region has 15 residues.

This rearrangement joins TRBV2 to TRBJ2-7; a weak D match, TRBD1 (5 bases). Trimming stripped 6 bases from V and 2 bases from J, with 23 bases between. CDR1 SNHLY and CDR2 FYNNEI come from the germline V gene. The CDR3 has 17 residues. The DNA of the CDR3 is TGTGCCAGCAGCGACGACAGCCTCGGGTCATTTACCTACGAGCAGTACTTC. It specifies CASSDDSLGSFTYEQYF.

This clone occurred once. Its ends do not fully match the called genes, so a read error is possible. This chain connects TRBV7-9 to TRBJ2-7, with 7 bases aligning to TRBD1. The CDR3 has 16 amino acids. CDR1 SEHNR and CDR2 FQNEAQ come from the germline V gene (reference sequence). CDR3 residues: CASSPDVDREFPLTVF. Here the CDR3 DNA reads TGTGCCAGCAGCCCCGACGTTGACAGGGAATTCCCTCTGACTGTCTTC. Variable domain in full (rest from reference TRBV7-9 and TRBJ2-7): DTGVSQNPRHKITKRGQNVTFRCDPISEHNRLYWYRQTLGQGPEFLTYFQNEAQLEKSRLLSDRFSAERPKGSFSTLEIQRTEQGDSAMYLCASSPDVDREFPLTVFGPGTRLTVT.

In its sample, this clone was seen a few times. The chain joins TRBV10-1 to TRBJ2-1; 9 nucleotides agree with TRBD1. The CDR3 is 15 amino acids. Per the germline V gene, CDR1 is WNHNN and CDR2 is SYGVQD (reference sequence). After removal of 3 bases from V and 10 bases from J, the junction contained 10 bases not matched to a gene. For the CDR3, the DNA is TGCGCCAGCAGTGAACGGGGACAGGGTATCCGGGAGCAGTTCTTC. It yields the protein CASSERGQGIREQFF.

The chain employs TRBV30 and TRBJ2-3; D is uncertain. CDR3 size: 14 residues. Per the germline V gene, CDR1 is GTSNPN and CDR2 is SVGIG (reference sequence). Trimming shortened V by 5 bases and J by 2 bases, and 14 bases separated the two germline ends. The CDR3 loop reads CAWVPGLNTDTQYF. The CDR3 DNA reads as TGTGCCTGGGTCCCTGGGCTAAACACAGATACGCAGTATTTT.

This rearrangement joins TRBV24-1 to TRBJ2-1; 11 bases fit TRBD2. The CDR3 loop spans 14 amino acids. Germline CDR1 and CDR2: KGHDR and SFDVKD. The V gene end was trimmed by 4 bases and the J gene end by 11 bases; junction bases not matched to a gene: 6. CDR3 in DNA: TGTGCCACCAGTGACCTAGCTAGCGGGAGGCAGCAGTTCTTC. Translation gives CATSDLASGRQQFF.

The rearrangement uses TRBV7-2 and TRBJ2-7, with a possible D match to TRBD1 (5 bases). Trimming removed 3 bases at V and 7 bases at J, with 10 bases between. The CDR3 sequence is 12 residues long. Germline CDR1 reads SGHTA; CDR2 reads FQGNSA. CDR3 nucleotide sequence: TGTGCCAGCAGCTTCAGGGCTCGAGAGCAGTACTTC. Its protein product is CASSFRAREQYF.

The chain employs TRBV24-1 and TRBJ2-1; the match to TRBD2 covers 7 bases. Per germline, CDR1 KGHDR and CDR2 SFDVKD. The CDR3 loop spans 17 amino acids. The V segment lost 4 bases and the J segment 4 bases; nucleotides outside the gene matches: 12. CDR3 loop: CATSERTLADSYNEQFF. The DNA for the CDR3 is TGTGCCACCAGTGAGCGCACCCTAGCGGATTCATACAATGAGCAGTTCTTC.

V usage is TRBV10-3 and J usage is TRBJ2-2; D is undetermined. Germline V gene data show CDR1 as ENHRY and CDR2 as SYGVKD. V lost 7 bases and J 5 bases, leaving 5 bases between the germline ends. This CDR3 is built from 11 residues. The CDR3 DNA is TGTGCCATCACCCAAACCGGGGAGCTGTTTTTT. Protein product: CAITQTGELFF.

This chain joins TRBV11-2 and TRBJ1-2; D remains unclear. Trimming took 4 bases from V and 8 from J, leaving 17 bases between them. CDR3 length: 14 amino acids. Germline V gene sequence: CDR1 SGHAT, CDR2 FQNNGV. In DNA form, the CDR3 reads TGTGCCAGCAGCTCTTCCCAGGCGGCGGGCGGCTACACCTTC. Amino acid sequence: CASSSSQAAGGYTF.